These 17 T cell receptor beta chains were all obtained from the same sample, sequenced in a study of CD8+ T cells in alopecia areata. As for treatment: oral pan-JAK inhibitor, 5-10 mg twice daily. RNA was extracted and reverse transcribed into cDNA as the sequencing template. The table came from immunoSEQ multiplex PCR; TCRdb's copy has only in-frame clones and leaves some out. The sample carries under 150,000 clones, roughly 80% recorded once. The material sequenced was CD8+ T cells sorted from blood, taken at week 4, from a patient treated with tofacitinib. The receptors were sampled from a human donor with alopecia areata.

The chain has TRBV7-2 and TRBJ2-1; no firm D call. From germline, CDR1 is SGHTA and CDR2 FQGNSA. V gave up 6 bases and J gave up 0 bases, with 9 bases separating them. The CDR3 is 14 residues long. This chain's CDR3 is CASSKGNSYNEQFF. CDR3 nucleotide sequence: TGTGCCAGCAGTAAAGGCAACTCCTACAATGAGCAGTTCTTC.

The DNA for the CDR3 is TGCAGCGTTGTACGGGGGGGCCTCTACAATGAGCAGTTCTTC. Translation: CSVVRGGLYNEQFF. The chain uses TRBV29-1 and TRBJ2-1; 8 bases match TRBD2. This CDR3 region has 14 residues. Germline assignment: CDR1 SQVTM and CDR2 ANQGSEA. The ends lost 4 bases at V and 3 bases at J; junction bases unmatched: 5.

This clone was detected a few times. This sequence joins TRBV14 and TRBJ2-5, with D possibly matching TRBD1 (5 bases). Germline assignment: CDR1 SGHDN and CDR2 FVKESK. Trimming removed 2 bases at V and 2 bases at J, with 15 bases between. The CDR3 spans 16 residues. In DNA form, the CDR3 reads TGTGCCAGCAGCCAAAAGGGGAACAGGATACAAGAGACCCAGTACTTC. It yields the protein CASSQKGNRIQETQYF.

The CDR3 bases are TGTGCCAGCAGTTACCTAGCGGGGGGGCAGGGAGATACGCAGTATTTT. Protein product: CASSYLAGGQGDTQYF. The chain has TRBV6-5 and TRBJ2-3; 12 nucleotides agree with TRBD2. The germline V gene has CDR1 MNHEY and CDR2 SVGAGI. The CDR3 is made up of 16 amino acids. Trimming removed 2 bases from V and 5 bases from J; junction bases left unmatched: 5.

The chain couples TRBV4-3 to TRBJ2-2, with D maybe TRBD2 (6 bases). The germline V and J ends were trimmed by 1 base and 1 base, with 10 bases remaining between them. Germline CDR1 is LGHNA and CDR2 is YSLEER. This CDR3 comprises 16 residues. The CDR3 sequence is CASSQVLAWNTGELFF. The DNA of the CDR3 is TGCGCCAGCAGCCAAGTCCTAGCGTGGAACACCGGGGAGCTGTTTTTT.

This clone showed up just once. V gene TRBV7-6 combines with J gene TRBJ2-5; 8 nucleotides match TRBD1. The CDR3 spans 15 residues. The trim removed 0 bases at V and 5 bases at J, leaving 5 bases unmatched. Germline V gives CDR1 SGHVS, CDR2 FNYEAQ. This chain's CDR3 is CASSLAAGGGETQYF. CDR3 coding DNA: TGTGCCAGCAGCTTAGCGGCAGGGGGCGGGGAGACCCAGTACTTC.

The count of this clone is one. This chain connects TRBV29-1 to TRBJ2-5; D tentatively reads TRBD1 or TRBD2 (6 bases each). The germline CDR1 and CDR2 sequences are SQVTM and ANQGSEA. Trimming removed 3 bases at V and 2 bases at J, with 10 bases between. This CDR3 is 13 amino acids long. CDR3 bases: TGCAGCGTTGATGGGGGGCCGCAAGAGACCCAGTACTTC. It yields the protein CSVDGGPQETQYF.

J is TRBJ2-7 and V is TRBV27; D is possibly TRBD1 (6 bases). CDR3 length: 15 amino acids. Trimming cost V 0 bases and J 3 bases, with 12 bases left between them. Germline V CDR1 and CDR2: MNHEY, SMNVEV (reference sequence). DNA for the CDR3: TGTGCCAGCAGTTTATCACAGGGTTTATTCTACGAGCAGTACTTC. Translated: CASSLSQGLFYEQYF.

J is TRBJ2-2 and V is TRBV10-3; 12 bases line up with TRBD1. This CDR3 comprises 14 residues. The ends lost 9 bases at V and 6 bases at J; junction bases unmatched: 5. The V gene's germline CDR1 is ENHRY and CDR2 SYGVKD. The CDR3 is CAIPGQGAAGELFF. The DNA of the CDR3 is TGTGCCATACCGGGACAGGGGGCGGCCGGGGAGCTGTTTTTT.

This sequence joins TRBV27 and TRBJ2-2; the D is unclear. V lost 3 bases, J lost 0 bases, and 5 bases lay in between. This CDR3 is 14 amino acids long. From germline, CDR1 is MNHEY and CDR2 SMNVEV (reference sequence). CDR3 sequence reads: CASSFGSNTGELFF. CDR3 nucleotide sequence: TGTGCCAGCAGTTTCGGGTCGAACACCGGGGAGCTGTTTTTT.

V is TRBV7-9 and J is TRBJ2-3; TRBD2 matches 13 bases. Germline trimming cut 5 bases from V and 5 bases from J; bases unmatched to any gene: 7. CDR1 and CDR2 (germline): SEHNR, FQNEAQ (reference sequence). CDR3 length: 16 residues. The CDR3 nucleotides are TGTGCCAGCAGCGCCACTAGCGGGGGGGCCAAAGATACGCAGTATTTT. Encoded protein: CASSATSGGAKDTQYF.

This clone showed up just a few times. CDR3 bases: TGTGCCAGCAGCCAAGATCACTGGGGGACAGGGAACACCGGGGAGCTGTTTTTT. It specifies CASSQDHWGTGNTGELFF. This chain links TRBV4-2 with TRBJ2-2; 8 bases fit TRBD1. J was trimmed by 1 base and V by 0 bases; bases with no gene match: 7. The CDR3 is 18 residues long. The germline CDR1 and CDR2 sequences are LGHNA and YNFKEQ.

The chain combines TRBV7-8 with TRBJ2-3; unclear D gene. Trimming removed 7 bases from V and 4 bases from J, with 6 bases in between. Germline assignment: CDR1 SGHVS and CDR2 FQNEAQ. The CDR3 sequence is 11 residues long. CDR3 coding DNA: TGTGCCAGCATAGCACCAGATACGCAGTATTTT. Residues: CASIAPDTQYF.

A remark on this clone: This sample also contains other DNA sequences that code for the same CDR3. The DNA for the CDR3 is TGTGCCAGCAGTCCGGGACAGGGGGCCTACGAGCAGTACTTC. This codes for CASSPGQGAYEQYF. This chain joins TRBV5-4 and TRBJ2-7; 11 bases are shared with TRBD1. In germline, CDR1 is SGHNT, CDR2 YYREEE (reference sequence). V was pared by 5 bases and J by 2 bases, with 3 bases of the junction left unmatched. This CDR3 is 14 amino acids long.

The chain uses TRBV7-8 and TRBJ2-3; TRBD2 agrees at 11 bases. The V gene end was trimmed by 5 bases and the J gene end by 2 bases; junction bases not matched to a gene: 6. From germline, CDR1 is SGHVS and CDR2 FQNEAQ. This CDR3 region has 16 residues. The CDR3 loop reads CASSPSSGGSTDTQYF. The CDR3 region has the DNA TGTGCCAGCAGCCCTTCTAGCGGGGGGTCCACAGATACGCAGTATTTT.

The J gene is TRBJ2-5, the V gene TRBV5-1; TRBD2 is a possible D gene (6 bases). V was cut by 4 bases and J by 4 bases, with 11 bases left in between. The V gene's germline CDR1 is SGHRS and CDR2 YFSETQ. The CDR3 sequence is 13 residues long. The CDR3 reads CASSPAGLETQYF. The DNA for the CDR3 is TGCGCCAGCAGCCCGGCGGGGCTAGAGACCCAGTACTTC. Filled out from reference TRBV5-1 and TRBJ2-5, the complete variable domain reads KAGVTQTPRYLIKTRGQQVTLSCSPISGHRSVSWYQQTPGQGLQFLFEYFSETQRNKGNFPGRFSGRQFSNSRSEMNVSTLELGDSALYLCASSPAGLETQYFGPGTRLLVL.

The rearrangement joins TRBV6-5 to TRBJ2-7; a possible D gene is TRBD2 (6 bases). Germline V gene sequence: CDR1 MNHEY, CDR2 SVGAGI. Between the trimmed V and J ends, which lost 11 bases and 4 bases, there was a span of 18 bases. CDR3 length: 13 amino acids. CDR3 nucleotides: TGTGCCGCGTGCGCGGGCGCGGGGTACGAGCAGTACTTC. This encodes CAACAGAGYEQYF.